The 9 T cell receptor beta chains in this list originate from one sample, sequenced in a study of OX40 agonist ivuxolimab in advanced cancers. Data came from immunoSEQ multiplex PCR; TCRdb stores just in-frame clones and leaves some out. Of 70,000 to 85,000 clones detected, 75% to 95% appear once; the ten largest clones hold 4.5% to 7.5%. Here the sequenced sample was CD4+ or CD8+ T cells sorted from blood, taken in a trial of the OX40 agonist ivuxolimab. These receptors all stem from an adult with an advanced solid tumor such as melanoma, head and neck, liver or kidney cancer.

The chain employs TRBV11-3 and TRBJ2-1; the match to TRBD1 covers 12 bases. The CDR3 is made up of 15 amino acids. J lost 8 bases, V lost 5 bases, and 7 bases had no gene match. The germline gives CDR1 SGHNT, CDR2 YENEEA. The CDR3 spells CASSTRDRGRDEQFF. CDR3 sequence (DNA): TGTGCCAGCAGCACCCGGGACAGGGGGCGGGATGAGCAGTTCTTC.

The chain uses TRBV6-5 and TRBJ2-3, with D maybe TRBD2 (6 bases). The CDR3 consists of 15 residues. V was shortened by 7 bases and J by 1 base, with 15 bases between the two germline ends. Germline CDR1 reads MNHEY; CDR2 reads SVGAGI. CDR3 DNA: TGTGCCAGCACCCAGACTAGTCAGGGCACAGATACGCAGTATTTT. Protein: CASTQTSQGTDTQYF.

This clone was counted a single time. The chain joins TRBV7-8 to TRBJ1-1; the match to TRBD1 covers 10 bases. CDR1 SGHVS and CDR2 FQNEAQ come from the germline V gene. The CDR3 sequence is 18 residues long. Germline trimming cut 1 base from V and 3 bases from J; bases unmatched to any gene: 11. CDR3 DNA: TGTGCCAGCAGCTTAGAGCCGGGACAGGGGTATGGGGACACTGAAGCTTTCTTT. Protein sequence: CASSLEPGQGYGDTEAFF.

The chain is built from TRBV5-4 and TRBJ1-2; D gene ambiguous. Germline values: CDR1 SGHNT, CDR2 YYREEE (reference sequence). The V end was cut by 0 bases, the J end by 5 bases, with 5 bases between. The CDR3 consists of 12 residues. The CDR3 loop is CASSLDHYGYTF. CDR3 nucleotides: TGTGCCAGCAGCTTGGACCATTATGGCTACACCTTC.

The V call is TRBV7-7, the J call TRBJ2-5; D unresolved. The V gene's germline CDR1 is SSHAT and CDR2 FNYEAQ (reference sequence). The CDR3 has 15 residues. The CDR3 DNA is TGTGCTAGCCAACTGGGGATCCAGATCCAAGAGACCCAGTACTTC. It yields the protein CASQLGIQIQETQYF.

The chain uses TRBV4-3 and TRBJ1-6, with a weak D call TRBD1 (6 bases). Germline CDR1 LGHNA, CDR2 YSLEER. The CDR3 is 16 amino acids. V lost 0 bases, J lost 6 bases, and 12 bases lay in between. CDR3 in amino acids: CASSQDRGPVNSPLHF. The CDR3 DNA follows: TGCGCCAGCAGCCAAGATCGGGGGCCCGTTAATTCACCCCTCCACTTT.

This chain joins TRBV7-9 and TRBJ2-1; TRBD1 agrees at 9 bases. Trimming removed 5 bases from V and 7 bases from J; junction bases left unmatched: 12. Germline assignment: CDR1 SEHNR and CDR2 FQNEAQ (reference sequence). CDR3 size: 16 residues. The CDR3 sequence is CASSLVGQGRKNEQFF. The CDR3 DNA sequence: TGTGCCAGCAGCCTAGTGGGACAGGGACGAAAAAATGAGCAGTTCTTC.

The chain couples TRBV9 to TRBJ2-1; the D gene could be TRBD1 or TRBD2 (6 bases each). CDR1 is SGDLS and CDR2 is YYNGEE in the germline V gene. Trimming pared 7 bases from V and 3 bases from J, leaving 17 bases between. The CDR3 runs 15 residues. In DNA, the CDR3 is TGTGCCAGCTCCTCTTGGGGGGCGGACTACAATGAGCAGTTCTTC. As protein: CASSSWGADYNEQFF.

The rearrangement joins TRBV14 to TRBJ2-7; the D is unclear. Deletions cut 4 bases from V and 1 base from J, with 14 bases between. The germline gives CDR1 SGHDN, CDR2 FVKESK. The CDR3 sequence is 15 residues long. CDR3 nucleotide sequence: TGTGCCAGCAGCCCCACAATTGGGGTGTCCTACGAGCAGTACTTC. Translated, it gives CASSPTIGVSYEQYF.